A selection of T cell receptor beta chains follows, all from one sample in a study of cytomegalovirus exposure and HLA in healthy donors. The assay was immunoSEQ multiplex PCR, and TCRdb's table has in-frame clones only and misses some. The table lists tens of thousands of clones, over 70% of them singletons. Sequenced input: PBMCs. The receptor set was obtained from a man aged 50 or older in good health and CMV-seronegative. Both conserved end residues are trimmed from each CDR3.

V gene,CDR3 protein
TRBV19,ASRRGQGFAGANVLT
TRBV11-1,ASSLVGTAYEQY
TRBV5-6,ASSPRDRSFYGYT
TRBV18,ASSYAGSNQPQH
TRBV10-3,AISQGWKDEQF
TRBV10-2,ATGGGSSYNEQF
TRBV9,ASSFEGQGFEQY
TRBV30,AWSAGGGNTEAF
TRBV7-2,ASSSQTGRSGYGYT
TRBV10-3,ANAKGGSGTEAF
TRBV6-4,ASSAGTGGADTQY
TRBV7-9,ASSSDRGRAGELF
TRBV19,AGSSTGFQETQY
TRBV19,ASSSGTASEQY
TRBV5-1,ASSLMGVADEQF
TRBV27,ASSLAGTGGYEQY
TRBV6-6,ASSPGGVLEQY
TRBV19,ASRARGGGGNEQF
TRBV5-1,ASSSMTSLGYEQY
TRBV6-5,ASSLTSVPYNEQF
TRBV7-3,ASSLTWDTREQF
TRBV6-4,ASSDTSGGTDTQY
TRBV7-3,ASSTGTSGAADTQY
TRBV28,ASSSPTGTDYGYT
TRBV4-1,ASSPLLATSGGYEQY
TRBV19,ASSIFVGHTSSNYGYT